Following are 32 T cell receptor beta chains from one sample sequenced in a study of cytomegalovirus exposure and HLA in healthy donors. The PCR had 60 Vbeta and 13 Jbeta primers. Produced via immunoSEQ multiplex PCR; TCRdb's table is partial and in-frame only. The table has more than 95,000 clones, about 10% seen once; the top ten hold around 5%. The specimen sequenced was PBMCs. The source is a woman aged 18-29 years in good health and CMV-seropositive.

This clone has more than one count but fewer than ten. The rearrangement joins TRBV15 to TRBJ1-1; the match to TRBD1 covers 11 bases. The V gene's germline CDR1 is LNHNV and CDR2 YYDKDF (reference sequence). CDR3 size: 17 residues. V gave up 0 bases and J gave up 1 base; unmatched junction bases: 4. The CDR3 reads CATSRDWDRGANTEAFF. DNA of the CDR3: TGTGCCACCAGCAGAGATTGGGACAGGGGGGCGAACACTGAAGCTTTCTTT.

This chain connects TRBV5-1 to TRBJ2-7, with 8 nucleotides matching TRBD2. V dropped 4 bases and J dropped 5; count of bases not matched to a gene: 8. Germline V gene lookup returns CDR1 SGHRS and CDR2 YFSETQ. This CDR3 region has 14 residues. CDR3 nucleotide sequence: TGCGCCAGCAGCCCGGGACTAGGTTCTAACGAGCAGTACTTC. Amino acid sequence: CASSPGLGSNEQYF. The variable domain in full, completed from reference TRBV5-1 and TRBJ2-7, reads KAGVTQTPRYLIKTRGQQVTLSCSPISGHRSVSWYQQTPGQGLQFLFEYFSETQRNKGNFPGRFSGRQFSNSRSEMNVSTLELGDSALYLCASSPGLGSNEQYFGPGTRLTVT.

This clone has only a few counts. Since the CDR3 does not end with the conserved phenylalanine or tryptophan, this likely comes from a read error. The chain combines TRBV2 with TRBJ2-3; 7 positions match TRBD2. CDR3 size: 14 residues. The J segment lost 4 bases and the V segment lost 5 bases, leaving 6 bases of the junction unmatched. Germline CDR1 and CDR2: SNHLY and FYNNEI. This CDR3 reads CASSSAGFSDTQYV. Here the CDR3 DNA reads TGTGCCAGCAGTTCAGCGGGATTTTCAGATACGCAGTATGTT.

This clone was detected a few times. DNA of the CDR3: TGTGCCAGCAGTTTGACAGCCATCCCTGAAGCTTTCTTT. It codes for CASSLTAIPEAFF. The chain carries TRBV28 and TRBJ1-1, with TRBD1 as a possible D gene (5 bases). The CDR3 totals 13 residues. Germline values: CDR1 MDHEN, CDR2 SYDVKM. V lost 3 bases and J lost 6, with 11 bases in between.

The chain combines TRBV10-3 with TRBJ2-2; 13 bases map to TRBD2. V was clipped by 6 bases and J by 4 bases; unmatched bases: 11. This CDR3 is built from 18 residues. The germline CDR1 and CDR2 sequences are ENHRY and SYGVKD. CDR3 sequence: CAISGTSGTEGGTGELFF. The DNA for the CDR3 is TGTGCCATCAGCGGGACTAGCGGGACAGAGGGAGGCACCGGGGAGCTGTTTTTT.

The rearrangement links TRBV5-1 to TRBJ1-1, with TRBD1 as a possible D gene (5 bases). This CDR3 region has 14 residues. Deletions cut 5 bases from V and 1 base from J, with 12 bases between. Germline V gives CDR1 SGHRS, CDR2 YFSETQ. CDR3 in amino acids: CASRPDNSNTEAFF. The CDR3 bases are TGCGCCAGCAGGCCGGACAATTCGAACACTGAAGCTTTCTTT.

The chain employs TRBV5-1 and TRBJ2-7, with a tentative D call TRBD2 (6 bases). V lost 7 bases and J 3 bases, leaving 17 bases between the germline ends. The CDR3 is made up of 14 amino acids. Germline CDR1 is SGHRS and CDR2 is YFSETQ. The CDR3 bases are TGCGCCAGCCGGAGGGGAGAGACCTTCTACGAGCAGTACTTC. Residues: CASRRGETFYEQYF.

V usage is TRBV6-5 and J usage is TRBJ1-3; no definite D call. V was shortened by 2 bases and J by 4 bases, with 6 bases between the two germline ends. CDR1 and CDR2 (germline): MNHEY, SVGAGI. There are 13 residues in the CDR3. The CDR3 reads CASSYNFGNTIYF. CDR3 nucleotides: TGTGCCAGCAGTTACAACTTCGGAAACACCATATATTTT.

The V call is TRBV28, the J call TRBJ1-1, with D possibly matching TRBD1 (5 bases). This CDR3 is built from 15 residues. The V end lost 2 bases, the J end lost 1 base, and 11 bases lay between the germline ends. CDR1 MDHEN and CDR2 SYDVKM come from the germline V gene. CDR3 nucleotide sequence: TGTGCCAGCAGTTTAGGGGGGAAGGGGAACACTGAAGCTTTCTTT. Residues: CASSLGGKGNTEAFF.

This sequence joins TRBV27 and TRBJ1-1; unclear D gene. V was trimmed by 2 bases and J by 5 bases, leaving 15 bases between them. From germline, CDR1 is MNHEY and CDR2 SMNVEV (reference sequence). The CDR3 extends over 15 amino acids. The CDR3 DNA is TGTGCCAGCAGTTTAGGTGGCCCTAGGAGGACTGAAGCTTTCTTT. Translating it yields CASSLGGPRRTEAFF.

There are a few counts of this clone. The J gene is TRBJ1-1, the V gene TRBV19, with 9 bases identical to TRBD1. Unmatched junction bases numbered 11, after V lost 2 bases and J lost 10 bases. Germline CDR1 reads LNHDA; CDR2 reads SQIVND (reference sequence). This CDR3 has 15 amino acids. In DNA form, the CDR3 reads TGTGCCAGTAGTATATACAGGGGGCGTTCGGGGTTAGCTTTCTTT. Translating it yields CASSIYRGRSGLAFF.

This clone has just a few counts. This chain joins TRBV5-4 and TRBJ1-6, with TRBD1 matching 8 bases. CDR3 length equals 16 residues. Per the germline V gene, CDR1 is SGHNT and CDR2 is YYREEE (reference sequence). Germline trimming cut 4 bases from V and 9 bases from J; bases unmatched to any gene: 12. CDR3 sequence: CASSRITGGGPSPLHF. The CDR3 nucleotides are TGTGCCAGCAGCCGGATAACAGGGGGAGGGCCTTCACCCCTCCACTTT.

This clone was observed a few times. The rearrangement joins TRBV2 to TRBJ2-1, with a tentative D call TRBD2 (6 bases). The V gene lost 6 bases and the J gene lost 6 bases, with 21 bases spanning the gap. The CDR3 runs 16 residues. The germline V gene encodes CDR1 SNHLY and CDR2 FYNNEI. CDR3 in amino acids: CASSAGTPRGGNEQFF. CDR3 nucleotide sequence: TGTGCCAGCAGCGCCGGGACTCCAAGAGGCGGCAATGAGCAGTTCTTC.

This clone appeared a few times. This chain links TRBV4-1 with TRBJ2-7; D is possibly TRBD2 (6 bases). The CDR3 is 15 residues long. Trimming removed 2 bases at V and 2 bases at J, with 13 bases between. The V gene's germline CDR1 is MGHRA and CDR2 YSYEKL. The CDR3 region is CASSQTAGTAYEQYF. DNA of the CDR3: TGCGCCAGCAGCCAAACAGCTGGGACTGCCTACGAGCAGTACTTC.

The chain carries TRBV2 and TRBJ2-7, with 8 bases that match TRBD2. Trimming removed 10 bases from V and 1 base from J; junction bases left unmatched: 6. The germline V gene encodes CDR1 SNHLY and CDR2 FYNNEI. The length of the CDR3 is 13 residues. The CDR3 here is CATHGGGSYEQYF. For the CDR3, the DNA is TGTGCCACCCACGGGGGGGGATCCTACGAGCAGTACTTC.

The chain recombines TRBV27 with TRBJ1-1; TRBD1 matches at 7 bases. The CDR3 contains 14 residues. Germline assignment: CDR1 MNHEY and CDR2 SMNVEV (reference sequence). J was trimmed by 5 bases and V by 6 bases; bases with no gene match: 9. CDR3 nucleotides: TGTGCCAGCAGGAAACAGGGGCGGTGGACTGAAGCTTTCTTT. Encoded protein: CASRKQGRWTEAFF.

This clone showed up just a few times. This sequence joins TRBV28 and TRBJ1-3, with a weak D call TRBD1 (5 bases). Germline V CDR1 and CDR2: MDHEN, SYDVKM. This CDR3 contains 14 residues. Trimming stripped 7 bases from V and 1 base from J, with 11 bases between. CDR3 sequence (DNA): TGTGCCAGCACCGAAGGGGTGTCTGGAAACACCATATATTTT. Amino acid sequence: CASTEGVSGNTIYF. Full variable domain (rest looked up from reference TRBV28 and TRBJ1-3): DVKVTQSSRYLVKRTGEKVFLECVQDMDHENMFWYRQDPGLGLRLIYFSYDVKMKEKGDIPEGYSVSREKKERFSLILESASTNQTSMYLCASTEGVSGNTIYFGEGSWLTVV.

This clone was seen a handful of times. V and J are TRBV25-1 and TRBJ2-1; D call uncertain. Trimming pared 6 bases from V and 12 bases from J, leaving 12 bases between. This CDR3 comprises 11 residues. Germline V gene data show CDR1 as MGHDK and CDR2 as SYGVNS. DNA of the CDR3: TGTGCCAGCAGCCAGAGGTTGGGGCAGTTCTTC. Its translation: CASSQRLGQFF.

The V and J genes are TRBV11-2 and TRBJ2-1; the match to TRBD2 covers 10 bases. Unmatched junction bases numbered 9, after V lost 2 bases and J lost 8 bases. The length of the CDR3 is 16 residues. CDR1 and CDR2 from the germline V gene are SGHAT and FQNNGV. CDR3 in DNA: TGTGCCAGCAGCTTATCCCCAGCGGGAGGGAAGTATGAGCAGTTCTTC. Translation: CASSLSPAGGKYEQFF.

This clone showed up just a few times. This chain uses TRBV28 with TRBJ2-7, with D unclear. This CDR3 is 17 amino acids long. V dropped 7 bases and J dropped 4 bases, with 26 bases sitting between them. CDR1 MDHEN and CDR2 SYDVKM come from the germline V gene. CDR3 in DNA: TGTGCCAGCAAGACCCGGTTTAGTGGTACGGCGAGGTACGAGCAGTACTTC. This gives the protein CASKTRFSGTARYEQYF.

This clone was detected a few times. V is TRBV5-4 and J is TRBJ2-7; 8 bases fit TRBD2. CDR3 length: 14 residues. V gave up 0 bases and J gave up 3 bases; unmatched junction bases: 2. Germline loops: CDR1 SGHNT, CDR2 YYREEE (reference sequence). CDR3 protein: CASSLDSGSYEQYF. CDR3 coding DNA: TGTGCCAGCAGCTTGGACAGCGGGAGCTACGAGCAGTACTTC.

This clone was picked up a small number of times. The rearrangement links TRBV28 to TRBJ1-1; D is unclear. Germline CDR1 MDHEN, CDR2 SYDVKM. V dropped 8 bases and J dropped 2 bases, with 12 bases sitting between them. The CDR3 is made up of 13 amino acids. This chain's CDR3 is CASVELYNTEAFF. CDR3 in DNA: TGTGCCAGCGTCGAGTTGTACAACACTGAAGCTTTCTTT.

The chain uses TRBV12-2 and TRBJ2-1; whether TRBD1, the table's D call, matches the DNA was not checked. TRBV12-2 has pseudogene status. The CDR3 sequence is 17 residues long. DNA of the CDR3: TGTGCAAGTCGCTTTGCGAGGGGACAGAGCTCCTACAATGAGCAGTTCTTC. Translating gives CASRFARGQSSYNEQFF.

In this sample, this clone turned up a few times. V is TRBV28 and J is TRBJ1-4, with a weak D call TRBD1 (5 bases). With 5 bases removed from V and 8 bases from J, the gap between germline ends came to 15 bases. The CDR3 contains 14 residues. Germline CDR1 is MDHEN and CDR2 is SYDVKM. CDR3 DNA sequence: TGTGCCAGCAGTCTAGGGCGGGGGATCGAAAAACTGTTTTTT. Translation: CASSLGRGIEKLFF.

This chain connects TRBV19 to TRBJ2-1; 9 bases match TRBD1. The CDR3 totals 15 residues. V shed 4 bases and J 5 bases; nucleotides not matched to a gene: 6. Germline CDR1 reads LNHDA; CDR2 reads SQIVND (reference sequence). The CDR3 sequence is CASSTHGTGNNEQFF. CDR3 nucleotide sequence: TGTGCCAGTAGTACTCACGGGACAGGGAACAATGAGCAGTTCTTC.

In DNA, the CDR3 is TGTGCCAGCAGTGACATGGGACAGGGGGCCACTGAAGCTTTCTTT. It translates to CASSDMGQGATEAFF. The rearrangement uses TRBV25-1 and TRBJ1-1; 12 bases match TRBD1. Unmatched junction bases numbered 3, after V lost 3 bases and J lost 4 bases. The CDR3 sequence is 15 residues long. Germline V CDR1 and CDR2: MGHDK, SYGVNS.

J is TRBJ1-1 and V is TRBV6-1; D uncertain. Germline lookup yields CDR1 MNHNS and CDR2 SASEGT. The CDR3 runs to 11 residues. The V end lost 10 bases, the J end lost 7 bases, and 13 bases lay between the germline ends. The CDR3 loop reads CATAFRGEAFF. CDR3 coding DNA: TGTGCCACTGCCTTCCGCGGTGAAGCTTTCTTT.

V and J are TRBV28 and TRBJ1-4; D perhaps matches TRBD1 (5 bases). Germline V gives CDR1 MDHEN, CDR2 SYDVKM. This CDR3 is built from 14 residues. Trimming stripped 3 bases from V and 8 bases from J, with 13 bases between. The CDR3 reads CASSLRGLGEKLFF. The CDR3 nucleotides read TGTGCCAGCAGTTTGCGGGGGTTGGGAGAAAAACTGTTTTTT.

The J gene is TRBJ2-5, the V gene TRBV6-5; 7 nucleotides align to TRBD1. The J call may be mistaken, given a closer DNA end match to TRBJ2-7. Germline CDR1 reads MNHEY; CDR2 reads SVGAGI. This CDR3 spans 13 amino acids. CDR3 sequence: CASSRQGSYEQYF. Written as DNA, the CDR3 is TGTGCCAGCAGTCGACAGGGCTCCTACGAGCAGTACTTC.

In this sample, this clone turned up a few times. The rearrangement links TRBV7-2 to TRBJ2-1; 8 nucleotides match TRBD2. Germline trimming cut 2 bases from V and 9 bases from J; bases unmatched to any gene: 9. The CDR3 loop spans 15 amino acids. Germline CDR1 SGHTA, CDR2 FQGNSA. The CDR3 protein is CASSLSSGSVVEQFF. The DNA for the CDR3 is TGTGCCAGCAGCTTATCCAGCGGGAGTGTTGTTGAGCAGTTCTTC.

This clone has a handful of counts. The rearrangement uses TRBV28 and TRBJ1-6; TRBD1 matches at 8 bases. V lost 5 bases to trimming and J lost 11 bases; unmatched junction nucleotides: 14. Per germline, CDR1 MDHEN and CDR2 SYDVKM. The CDR3 runs to 16 residues. This chain's CDR3 is CASSPTFGQGNPPLHF. The CDR3, as DNA: TGTGCCAGCAGTCCCACCTTTGGACAGGGAAATCCACCCCTCCACTTT.

The chain joins TRBV7-6 to TRBJ1-3; D is possibly TRBD1 (5 bases). Germline CDR1 is SGHVS and CDR2 is FNYEAQ. The V gene lost 5 bases and the J gene lost 2 bases, with 10 bases spanning the gap. The CDR3 is 14 amino acids. In DNA, the CDR3 is TGTGCCAGCAGCCCCTCGGACACTGGAAACACCATATATTTT. Encoded protein: CASSPSDTGNTIYF.